This T cell receptor beta chain was profiled in a study of shared clonotypes between healthy human individuals. The overall study: The cohort had two women and a few men, ages 18 to 49. Findings of the study overall: Among donors, clonotype sharing was expected to be affected by sequencing depth. Despite large depth, rarefaction showed incomplete sorted-subset sequencing.

Libraries were prepared by immunoSEQ multiplex PCR; TCRdb keeps only in-frame clonotypes and omits some of them. The sample shows 2 million to 2.5 million clones, 93% of them seen only once. Points on this clone: What it binds is unknown.

V was pared by 7 bases and J by 4 bases, with 16 bases between. This CDR3 is built from 13 residues. Per the germline V gene, CDR1 is SQVTM and CDR2 is ANQGSEA. Positive CCR7 selection of CD45RO-negative cells yielded the naive CD8 cells, and terminally differentiated effector memory CD45RA+ cells were excluded. Nashville, Tennessee was home to all donors, who were Caucasian adults. What was sequenced was naive CD8+ T cells from PBMCs. V usage is TRBV29-1 and J usage is TRBJ1-2; D perhaps matches TRBD1 (6 bases). The receptor comes from a man aged 18 to 29 in good health. Some clones in this sample may be carry-over from other donors' samples. The CDR3 loop reads CSGGPGDTYGYTF. The CDR3 region has the DNA TGCAGCGGGGGGCCAGGCGATACCTATGGCTACACCTTC.